Reported below is one TCR beta chain. The source of the sample is a study of cytomegalovirus exposure and HLA in healthy donors. Researchers ran the PCR with 60 Vbeta and 13 Jbeta primers. TCRdb's table, derived via immunoSEQ multiplex PCR, lists solely in-frame clones and lacks some. Counted here are about 160,000 clones, about 71% occurring once; the ten biggest clones make up roughly 1.4%. This CDR3 is built from 15 residues. Germline V gives CDR1 MNHEY, CDR2 SMNVEV (reference sequence). Trimming at V came to 2 bases and at J to 7 bases, leaving 5 bases not matched to a gene. The chain carries TRBV27 and TRBJ2-1; 10 bases are a match to TRBD1. The receptor was isolated from a man aged 45 to 65 in good health and CMV-seronegative. Sequencing was performed on PBMCs. The CDR3 DNA reads TGTGCCAGCAGTTTAAGACAGGGGGCGTGGAATGAGCAGTTCTTC. Translated, it gives CASSLRQGAWNEQFF.